This note documents a single T cell receptor beta chain sequence. The antigen is undetermined. This specimen comes from a study of T cell repertoires in cytomegalovirus infection. Study-wide background: Public TCR beta signatures provided an indication of both CMV infection and a matching HLA type.

V lost 3 bases and J 6 bases, leaving 9 bases between the germline ends. CDR3 size: 13 residues. TCRdb recomputed calls from the reads with MiXCR, one row per CDR3 protein. Found here are hundreds of thousands of distinct CDR3 sequences, roughly a third of them singletons; the top ten hold roughly 20%. Study-wide points: Clonotype analysis showed dominance of the ex vivo response by HLA-C-restricted CMV-specific TCR beta clonotypes.

The sequence was obtained from a human donor in good health (CMV status not recorded). Some clones in this sample may be carry-over from other donors' samples. The source was cultured PBMCs, collected from culture after CMV antigen stimulation. The rearrangement joins TRBV12-3 or TRBV12-4 to TRBJ1-5; D gene uncertain. The CDR3 DNA reads TGTGCCAGCAGTTTGGTACAGACTCAGCCCCAGCATTTT. Its protein is CASSLVQTQPQHF.